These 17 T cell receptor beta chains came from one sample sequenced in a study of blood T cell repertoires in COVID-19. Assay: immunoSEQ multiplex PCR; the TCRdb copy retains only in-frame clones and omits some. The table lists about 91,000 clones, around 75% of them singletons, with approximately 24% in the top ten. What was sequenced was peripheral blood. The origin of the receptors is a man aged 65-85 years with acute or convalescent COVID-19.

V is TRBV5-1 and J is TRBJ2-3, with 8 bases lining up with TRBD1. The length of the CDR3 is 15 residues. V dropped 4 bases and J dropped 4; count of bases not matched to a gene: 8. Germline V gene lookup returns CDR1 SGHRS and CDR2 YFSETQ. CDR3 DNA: TGCGCCAGCAGCGGACAGGGCTCTGGCGCAGATACGCAGTATTTT. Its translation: CASSGQGSGADTQYF.

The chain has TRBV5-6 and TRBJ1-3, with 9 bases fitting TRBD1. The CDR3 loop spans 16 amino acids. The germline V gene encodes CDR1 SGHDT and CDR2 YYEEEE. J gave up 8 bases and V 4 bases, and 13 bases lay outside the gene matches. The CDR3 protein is CASSLGRRDRVHTIYF. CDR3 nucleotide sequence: TGTGCCAGCAGCCTGGGGCGGCGGGACAGGGTTCACACCATATATTTT.

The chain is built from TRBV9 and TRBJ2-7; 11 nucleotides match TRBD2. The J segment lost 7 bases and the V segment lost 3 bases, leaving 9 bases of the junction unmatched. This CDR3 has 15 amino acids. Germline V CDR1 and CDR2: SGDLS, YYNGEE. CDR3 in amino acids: CASSATSGTLGEQYF. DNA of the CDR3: TGTGCCAGCAGCGCGACTAGCGGGACCCTGGGGGAGCAGTACTTC. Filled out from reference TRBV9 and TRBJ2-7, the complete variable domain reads DSGVTQTPKHLITATGQRVTLRCSPRSGDLSVYWYQQSLDQGLQFLIQYYNGEERAKGNILERFSAQQFPDLHSELNLSSLELGDSALYFCASSATSGTLGEQYFGPGTRLTVT.

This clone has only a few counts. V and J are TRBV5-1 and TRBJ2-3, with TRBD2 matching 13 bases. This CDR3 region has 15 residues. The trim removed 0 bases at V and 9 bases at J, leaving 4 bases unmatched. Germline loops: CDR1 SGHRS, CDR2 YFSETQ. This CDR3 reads CASSLGGLAGDTQYF. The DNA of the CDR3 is TGCGCCAGCAGCTTGGGAGGACTAGCGGGAGACACGCAGTATTTT.

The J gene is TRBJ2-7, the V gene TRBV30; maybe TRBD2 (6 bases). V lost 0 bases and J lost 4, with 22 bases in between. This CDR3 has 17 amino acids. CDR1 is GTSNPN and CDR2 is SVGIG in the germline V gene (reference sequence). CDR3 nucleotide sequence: TGTGCCTGGAGTGTACGTATTAGCGGTGATACAGTATACGAGCAGTACTTC. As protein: CAWSVRISGDTVYEQYF. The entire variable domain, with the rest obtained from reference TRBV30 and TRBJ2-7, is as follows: SQTIHQWPATLVQPVGSPLSLECTVEGTSNPNLYWYRQAAGRGLQLLFYSVGIGQISSEVPQNLSASRPQDRQFILSSKKLLLSDSGFYLCAWSVRISGDTVYEQYFGPGTRLTVT.

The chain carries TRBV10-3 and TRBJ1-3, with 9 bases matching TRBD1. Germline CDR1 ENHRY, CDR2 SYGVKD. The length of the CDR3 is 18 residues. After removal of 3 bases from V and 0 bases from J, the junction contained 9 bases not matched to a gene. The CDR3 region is CAISDSPGTGFSGNTIYF. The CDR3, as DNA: TGTGCCATCAGTGACTCCCCCGGGACAGGGTTCTCTGGAAACACCATATATTTT.

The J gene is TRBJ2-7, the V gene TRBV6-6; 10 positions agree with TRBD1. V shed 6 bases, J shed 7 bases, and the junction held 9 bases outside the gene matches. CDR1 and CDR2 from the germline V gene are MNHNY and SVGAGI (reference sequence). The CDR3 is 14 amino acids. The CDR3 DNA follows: TGTGCCAGCAGCCCCGGGACAGGGGTCGGTGAGCAGTACTTC. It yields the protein CASSPGTGVGEQYF.

In DNA, the CDR3 is TGTGCCAGCAGTTTAGGGGGACAGGGGGCGGATGGCTACACCTTC. Protein sequence: CASSLGGQGADGYTF. This chain uses TRBV28 with TRBJ1-2; 12 bases map to TRBD1. The CDR3 length is 15 residues. Germline V gene data show CDR1 as MDHEN and CDR2 as SYDVKM. The V and J ends lost 2 bases and 6 bases, in that order; junction bases with no gene match: 4.

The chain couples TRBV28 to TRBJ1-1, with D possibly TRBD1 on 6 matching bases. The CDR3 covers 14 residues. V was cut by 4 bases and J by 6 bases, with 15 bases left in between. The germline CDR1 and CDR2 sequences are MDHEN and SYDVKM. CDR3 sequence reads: CASSSLQGIPEAFF. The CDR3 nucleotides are TGTGCCAGCAGTTCGCTTCAGGGGATCCCTGAAGCTTTCTTT. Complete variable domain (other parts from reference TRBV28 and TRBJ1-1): DVKVTQSSRYLVKRTGEKVFLECVQDMDHENMFWYRQDPGLGLRLIYFSYDVKMKEKGDIPEGYSVSREKKERFSLILESASTNQTSMYLCASSSLQGIPEAFFGQGTRLTVV.

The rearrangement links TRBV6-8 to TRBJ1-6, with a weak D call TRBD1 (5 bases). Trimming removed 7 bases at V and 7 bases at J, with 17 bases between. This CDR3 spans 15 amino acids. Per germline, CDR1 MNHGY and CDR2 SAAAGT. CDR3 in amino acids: CASNFRGGRNSPLHF. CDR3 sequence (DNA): TGTGCCAGCAACTTCCGGGGGGGAAGGAATTCACCCCTCCACTTT.

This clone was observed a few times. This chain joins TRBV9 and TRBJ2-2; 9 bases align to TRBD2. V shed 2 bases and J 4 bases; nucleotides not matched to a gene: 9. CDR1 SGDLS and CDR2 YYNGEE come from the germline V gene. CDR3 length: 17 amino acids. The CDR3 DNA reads TGTGCCAGCAGCGTCTCCCTTGCGGGAGGGGGCACCGGGGAGCTGTTTTTT. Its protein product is CASSVSLAGGGTGELFF. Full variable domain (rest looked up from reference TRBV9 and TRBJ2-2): DSGVTQTPKHLITATGQRVTLRCSPRSGDLSVYWYQQSLDQGLQFLIQYYNGEERAKGNILERFSAQQFPDLHSELNLSSLELGDSALYFCASSVSLAGGGTGELFFGEGSRLTVL.

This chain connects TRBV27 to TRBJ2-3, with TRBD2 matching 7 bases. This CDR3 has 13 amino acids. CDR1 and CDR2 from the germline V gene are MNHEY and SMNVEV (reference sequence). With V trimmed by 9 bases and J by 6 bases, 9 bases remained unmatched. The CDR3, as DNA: TGTGCCAGTTCTCCGTTGCGGGGGGATACGCAGTATTTT. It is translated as CASSPLRGDTQYF.

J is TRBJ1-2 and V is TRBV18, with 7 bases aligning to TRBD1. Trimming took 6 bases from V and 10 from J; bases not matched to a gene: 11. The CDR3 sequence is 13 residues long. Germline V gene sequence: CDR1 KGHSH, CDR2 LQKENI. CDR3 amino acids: CASSPGQNFFYTF. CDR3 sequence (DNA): TGTGCCAGCTCGCCGGGACAGAACTTCTTCTACACCTTC.

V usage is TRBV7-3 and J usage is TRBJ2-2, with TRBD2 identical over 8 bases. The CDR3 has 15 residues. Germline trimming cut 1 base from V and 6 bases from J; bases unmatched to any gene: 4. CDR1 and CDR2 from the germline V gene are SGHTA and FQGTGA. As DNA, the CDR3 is TGTGCCAGCAGCTTAATCGCGGGAGGATCCGGGGAGCTGTTTTTT. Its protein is CASSLIAGGSGELFF.

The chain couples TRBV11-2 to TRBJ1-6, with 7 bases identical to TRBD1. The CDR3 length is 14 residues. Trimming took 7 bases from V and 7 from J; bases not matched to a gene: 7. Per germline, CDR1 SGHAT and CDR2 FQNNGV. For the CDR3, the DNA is TGTGCCAGCATCATGACAGGGACCAATTCACCCCTCCACTTT. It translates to CASIMTGTNSPLHF.

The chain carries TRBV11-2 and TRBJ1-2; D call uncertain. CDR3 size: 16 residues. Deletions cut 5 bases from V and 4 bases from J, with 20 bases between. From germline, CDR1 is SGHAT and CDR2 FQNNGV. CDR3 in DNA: TGTGCCAGCAGCCGACCGGGAGATCATCTACCCTATGGCTACACCTTC. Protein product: CASSRPGDHLPYGYTF.

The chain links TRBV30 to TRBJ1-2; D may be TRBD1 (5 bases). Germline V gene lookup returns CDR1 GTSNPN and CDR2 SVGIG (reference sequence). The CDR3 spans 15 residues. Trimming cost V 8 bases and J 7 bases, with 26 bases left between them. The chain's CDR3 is CALPPRQGQVSGYTF. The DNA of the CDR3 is TGTGCCCTTCCCCCCCGGCAGGGTCAAGTCTCTGGCTACACCTTC.